This TCR beta chain was sequenced during a study of control samples from healthy donors and cancer patients (dated by TCRdb to about 2020). A note on this clone: The antigen it binds to is not known. Nothing much larger sits one base from this clone, and base qualities are not available.

Receptors were amplified or captured by the immunoSEQ multiplex PCR assay. TCRdb limited this immuneACCESS table to in-frame rearrangements with V and J called. A share of clones is missing; checked studies link under half to unresolved V genes, and the rest is unexplained. The sample profile shows some 160,000 clones; approximately 88% of them were found once. The ten largest clonotypes hold around 4.6% of the sample. Taken from cysteine to phenylalanine, the CDR3 has 16 residues. The only DNA kept is the CDR3, 48 bases in frame from the first base. The germline V gene gives CDR1 as MGHDK and CDR2 as SYGVNS. Trimming takes 5 bases off V and 0 bases off J; junction bases not matched to a gene: 6.

The sequence was collected from a man aged 25 to 45 in good health. The sequencing sample was made of blood. The V gene is TRBV25-1 and the J gene is TRBJ1-4; 7 bases in the junction line up with TRBD1. The sequence in DNA is TGTGCCAGCAGTCGACAGGGTATTGCAACTAATGAAAAACTGTTTTTT. This yields the protein CASSRQGIATNEKLFF.